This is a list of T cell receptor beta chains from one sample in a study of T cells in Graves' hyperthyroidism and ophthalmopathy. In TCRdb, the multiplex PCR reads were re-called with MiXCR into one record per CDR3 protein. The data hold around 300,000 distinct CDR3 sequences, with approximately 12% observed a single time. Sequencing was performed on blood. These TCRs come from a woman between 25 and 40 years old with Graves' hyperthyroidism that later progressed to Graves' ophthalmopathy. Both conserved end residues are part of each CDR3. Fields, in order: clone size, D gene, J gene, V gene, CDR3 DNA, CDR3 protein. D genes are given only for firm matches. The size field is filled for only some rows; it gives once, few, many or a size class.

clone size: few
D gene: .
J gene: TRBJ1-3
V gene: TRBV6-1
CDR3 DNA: TGTGCCAGCATTGACGGAGGTCGGAACTCTGGAAACACCATATATTTT
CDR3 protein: CASIDGGRNSGNTIYF

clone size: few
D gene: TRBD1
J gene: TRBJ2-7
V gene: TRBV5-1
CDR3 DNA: TGCGCCAGCAGCCCCGGGACAGAAGTGCGGTTGAGGTACGAGCAGTACTTC
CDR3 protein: CASSPGTEVRLRYEQYF

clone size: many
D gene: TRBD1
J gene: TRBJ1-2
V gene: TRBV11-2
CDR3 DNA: TGTGCCAGCAGCATAGGACAGGGGAGCTATGGCTACACCTTC
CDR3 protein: CASSIGQGSYGYTF

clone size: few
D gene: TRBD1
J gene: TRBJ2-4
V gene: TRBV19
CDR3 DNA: TGTGCCAGTAGAGAGGGGGCGATCGGCAAAAACATTCAGTACTTC
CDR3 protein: CASREGAIGKNIQYF

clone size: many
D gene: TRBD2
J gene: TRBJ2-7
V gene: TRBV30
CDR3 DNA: TGTGCCTGGAGCGACGGGACTAGCGGAATCTACGAGCAGTACTTC
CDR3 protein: CAWSDGTSGIYEQYF

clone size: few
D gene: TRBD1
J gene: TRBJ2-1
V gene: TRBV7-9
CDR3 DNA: TGTGCCAGCAGCCCCCGGGACAGGCGCAATGAGCAGTTCTTC
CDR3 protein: CASSPRDRRNEQFF

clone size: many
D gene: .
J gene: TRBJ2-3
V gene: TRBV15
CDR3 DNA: TGTGCCACCAGCACGGTGAACGGGATGGGAGATACGCAGTATTTT
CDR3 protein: CATSTVNGMGDTQYF

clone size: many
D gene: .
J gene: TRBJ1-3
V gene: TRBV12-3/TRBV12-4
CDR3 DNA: TGTGCCAGCAGTTTTGGGCCCACAACCTACTCTGGAAACACCATATATTTT
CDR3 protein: CASSFGPTTYSGNTIYF

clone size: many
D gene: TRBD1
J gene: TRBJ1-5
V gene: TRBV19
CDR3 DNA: TGTGCCAGCGCTCTGGGGGGACAGGGCAATCAGCCCCAGCATTTT
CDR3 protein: CASALGGQGNQPQHF

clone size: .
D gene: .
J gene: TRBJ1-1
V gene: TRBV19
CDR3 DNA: TGTGCCAGTAGTGAGGGACGGACCATGAACACTGAAGCTTTCTTT
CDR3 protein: CASSEGRTMNTEAFF

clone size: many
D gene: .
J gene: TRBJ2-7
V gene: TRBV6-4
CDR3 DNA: TGTGCCAGCAGTGATAAGTACGGGGGTCAGCAGTACTTC
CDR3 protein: CASSDKYGGQQYF

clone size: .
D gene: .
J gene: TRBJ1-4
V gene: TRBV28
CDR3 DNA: TGTGCCAGCAGACACAATGAAAAACTGTTTTTT
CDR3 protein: CASRHNEKLFF

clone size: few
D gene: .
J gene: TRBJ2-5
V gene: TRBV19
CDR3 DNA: TGTGCCAGTAGTATATCGGCAGGGCCAGAGACCCAGTACTTC
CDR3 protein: CASSISAGPETQYF

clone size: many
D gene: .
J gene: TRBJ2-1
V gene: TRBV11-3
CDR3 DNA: TGTGCCAGCAGCTCCTGGGGGAGCTCCTACAATGAGCAGTTCTTC
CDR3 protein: CASSSWGSSYNEQFF

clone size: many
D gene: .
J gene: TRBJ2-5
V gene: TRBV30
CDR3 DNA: TGTGCCTGGAGCAGACTTTCTCAAGAGACCCAGTACTTC
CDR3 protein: CAWSRLSQETQYF

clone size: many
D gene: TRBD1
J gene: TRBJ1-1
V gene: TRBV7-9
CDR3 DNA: TGTGCCAGCAGCCCAGGACAGGCGCTTGGGACTGAAGCTTTCTTT
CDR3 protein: CASSPGQALGTEAFF

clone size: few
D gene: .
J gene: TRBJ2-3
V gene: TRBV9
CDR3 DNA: TGTGCCAGCAGCCCAGACGGTGGTCGCACAGATACGCAGTATTTT
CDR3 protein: CASSPDGGRTDTQYF

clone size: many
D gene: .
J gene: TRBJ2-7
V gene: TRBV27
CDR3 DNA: TGTGCCAGCAGTTTATCAGCGCGAGGGGGAGTTCGGCAGTACTTC
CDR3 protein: CASSLSARGGVRQYF

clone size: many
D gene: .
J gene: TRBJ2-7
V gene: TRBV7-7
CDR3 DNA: TGTGCTAGCAGCTTGGGTCGGGGGCCCTACGAGCAGTACTTC
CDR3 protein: CASSLGRGPYEQYF

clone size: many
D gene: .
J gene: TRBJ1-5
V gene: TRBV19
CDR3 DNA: TGTGCCAGTAGGGACCTTAGCAATCAGCCCCAGCATTTT
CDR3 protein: CASRDLSNQPQHF

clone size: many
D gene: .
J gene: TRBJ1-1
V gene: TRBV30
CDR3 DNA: TGTGCCTGGAGTGTACGCAGGGCTTTAAGGGGCACTGAAGCTTTCTTT
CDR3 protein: CAWSVRRALRGTEAFF

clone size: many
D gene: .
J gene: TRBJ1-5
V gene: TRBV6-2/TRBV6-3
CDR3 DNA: TGTGCCAGCAGTTACTCATTAGGTAATCAGCCCCAGCATTTT
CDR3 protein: CASSYSLGNQPQHF

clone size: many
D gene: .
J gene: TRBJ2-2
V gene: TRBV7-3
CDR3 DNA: TGTGCCAGCAGCTTAACGGGCACGAACACCGGGGAGCTGTTTTTT
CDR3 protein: CASSLTGTNTGELFF

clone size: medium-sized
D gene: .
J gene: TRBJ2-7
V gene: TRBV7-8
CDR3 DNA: TGTGCCAGCAGCCGTTTACTGGGGAGCCTAGCCCTCTCCTACGAGCAGTACTTC
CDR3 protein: CASSRLLGSLALSYEQYF

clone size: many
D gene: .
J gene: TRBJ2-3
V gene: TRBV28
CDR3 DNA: TGTGCCAGCAGTTTAGAGGGGGGACCGACAGATACGCAGTATTTT
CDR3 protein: CASSLEGGPTDTQYF

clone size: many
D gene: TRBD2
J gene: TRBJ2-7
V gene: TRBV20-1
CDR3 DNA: TGCAGTGCTGGCCGGAGCGGGAGGCTCTACGAGCAGTACTTC
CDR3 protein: CSAGRSGRLYEQYF

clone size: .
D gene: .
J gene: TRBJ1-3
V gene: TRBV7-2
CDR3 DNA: TGTGCCAGCAGCTTAATCGGCACAAACACCATATATTTT
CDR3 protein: CASSLIGTNTIYF

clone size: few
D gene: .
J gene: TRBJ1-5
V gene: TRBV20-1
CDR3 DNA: TGCAGTGCTAGACGAGGGGAGTCCCAGCATTTT
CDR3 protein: CSARRGESQHF

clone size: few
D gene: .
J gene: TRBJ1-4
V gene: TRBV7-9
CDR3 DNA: TGTGCCAGCAGCTTAGTAGGGACCCCTAATGAAAAACTGTTTTTT
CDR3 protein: CASSLVGTPNEKLFF

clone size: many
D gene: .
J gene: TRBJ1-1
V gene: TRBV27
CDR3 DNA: TGTGCCAGCAAGAGCCCAGGCCATGGGGAAGCTTTCTTT
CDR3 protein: CASKSPGHGEAFF

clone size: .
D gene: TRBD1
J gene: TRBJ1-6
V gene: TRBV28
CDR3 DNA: TGTGCCAGCCGGACAGGGGGTGCCTTCAGCCACTTT
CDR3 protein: CASRTGGAFSHF

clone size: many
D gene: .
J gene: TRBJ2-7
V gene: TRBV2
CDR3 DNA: TGTGCCAGCAGTGTGCGGCTAGCGTACGAGCAGTACTTC
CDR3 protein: CASSVRLAYEQYF

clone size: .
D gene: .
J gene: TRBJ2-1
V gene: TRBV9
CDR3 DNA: TGTGCCAGCAGCCAGCATGTTGACAAGGATGAGCAGTTCTTC
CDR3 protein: CASSQHVDKDEQFF

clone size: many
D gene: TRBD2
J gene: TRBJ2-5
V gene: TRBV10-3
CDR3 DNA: TGTGCCATCAGTGGAGGACTAGCGGGAGCGGAGATTCAAGAGACCCAGTACTTC
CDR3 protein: CAISGGLAGAEIQETQYF

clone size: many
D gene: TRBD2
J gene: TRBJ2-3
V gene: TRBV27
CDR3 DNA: TGTGCCAGCAGGCCCGCGCAGCGGGAGGATACGCAGTATTTT
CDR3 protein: CASRPAQREDTQYF

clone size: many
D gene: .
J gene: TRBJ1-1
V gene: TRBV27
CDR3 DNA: TGTGCCAGCAGCACGCAGGGTCTGGGCACTGAAGCTTTCTTT
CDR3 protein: CASSTQGLGTEAFF

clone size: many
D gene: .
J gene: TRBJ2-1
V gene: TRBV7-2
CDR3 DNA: TGTGCCAGCAGCTTAGCGGGAGTCCCCTACAATGAGCAGTTCTTC
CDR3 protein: CASSLAGVPYNEQFF

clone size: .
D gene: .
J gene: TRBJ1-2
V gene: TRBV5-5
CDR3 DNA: TGTGCCAGCAGCGTTCAGGGGCATACTGGCTACACCTTC
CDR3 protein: CASSVQGHTGYTF

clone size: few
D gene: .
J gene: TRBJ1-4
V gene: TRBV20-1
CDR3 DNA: TGCAGTGCTAGAGATGCAGGGCTGGGAACTAATGAAAAACTGTTTTTT
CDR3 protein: CSARDAGLGTNEKLFF

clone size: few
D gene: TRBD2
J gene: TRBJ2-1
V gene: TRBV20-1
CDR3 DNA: TGCAGTGCTAGAGATCGACTAGCGGGACGGGGCGTCCACGAGTTCTTC
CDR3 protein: CSARDRLAGRGVHEFF

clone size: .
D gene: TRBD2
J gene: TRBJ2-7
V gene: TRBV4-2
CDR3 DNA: TGTGCCAGCAGCCAAGAGGGGCGGGAGGGCCGATACGAGCAGTACTTC
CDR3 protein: CASSQEGREGRYEQYF

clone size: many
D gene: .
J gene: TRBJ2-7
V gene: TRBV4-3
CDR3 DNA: TGCGCCAGCAGCCAAGGAGCCGAACGGGACGAGCAGTACTTC
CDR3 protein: CASSQGAERDEQYF